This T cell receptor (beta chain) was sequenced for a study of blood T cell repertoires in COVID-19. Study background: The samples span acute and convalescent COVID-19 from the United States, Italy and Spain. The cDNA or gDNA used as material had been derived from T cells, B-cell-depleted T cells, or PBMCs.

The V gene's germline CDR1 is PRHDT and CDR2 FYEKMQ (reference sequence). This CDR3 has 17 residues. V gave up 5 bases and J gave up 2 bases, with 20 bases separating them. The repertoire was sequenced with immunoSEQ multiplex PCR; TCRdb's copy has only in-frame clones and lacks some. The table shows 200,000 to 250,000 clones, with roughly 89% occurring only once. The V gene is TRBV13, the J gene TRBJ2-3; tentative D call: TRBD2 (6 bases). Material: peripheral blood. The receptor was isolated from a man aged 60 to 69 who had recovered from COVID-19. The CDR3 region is CASSLRPRRGSTDTQYF. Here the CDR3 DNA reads TGTGCCAGCAGCCTCCGCCCTCGGCGGGGATCCACAGATACGCAGTATTTT.